Shown below are 32 T cell receptor beta chains from a single sample sequenced in a study of CD8+CD57+ T cells in acquired aplastic anemia. Using genomic DNA as the template, TCR beta VDJ and CDR3 profiling was carried out. In TCRdb, the reads were re-called with MiXCR into one record per CDR3 protein. This table holds 110,000 or so distinct CDR3 sequences, around half found once. The sample was sorted CD4+, CD8+, or CD8+CD57+ T cells (not recorded which) from PBMCs. The receptors here all came from a human donor in good health, serving as a control.

The chain is built from TRBV10-3 and TRBJ1-2; no clear D gene. V shed 3 bases and J shed 6 bases, with 8 bases lying between them. The CDR3 has 12 amino acids. Germline-derived CDR1 and CDR2 are ENHRY and SYGVKD. The CDR3: CAISEMEDGYTF. Written as DNA, the CDR3 is TGTGCCATCAGTGAAATGGAGGATGGCTACACCTTC.

The chain uses TRBV19 and TRBJ2-6; D unresolved. Trimming cost V 5 bases and J 4 bases, with 6 bases left between them. The CDR3 contains 13 residues. Germline V CDR1 and CDR2: LNHDA, SQIVND (reference sequence). This CDR3 reads CASSEPGANVLTF. The CDR3 nucleotides are TGTGCCAGTAGTGAGCCGGGGGCCAACGTCCTGACTTTC.

This clonotype has at least ten counts. V gene TRBV27 combines with J gene TRBJ2-5, with a weak D call TRBD2 (5 bases). CDR1 MNHEY and CDR2 SMNVEV come from the germline V gene (reference sequence). The V end was cut by 8 bases, the J end by 5 bases, with 9 bases between. The CDR3 consists of 11 residues. CDR3 sequence reads: CASPSGETQYF. The DNA for the CDR3 is TGTGCCAGCCCATCGGGGGAGACCCAGTACTTC.

The chain links TRBV7-9 to TRBJ2-7; the match to TRBD1 covers 8 bases. This CDR3 contains 11 residues. The germline CDR1 and CDR2 sequences are SEHNR and FQNEAQ (reference sequence). Trimming at V came to 5 bases and at J to 9 bases, leaving 3 bases not matched to a gene. The CDR3 reads CASSQDRGQYF. CDR3 sequence (DNA): TGTGCCAGCAGCCAAGACAGGGGGCAGTACTTC.

This clonotype was seen a few times. V gene TRBV10-2 combines with J gene TRBJ2-7; TRBD2 matches at 8 bases. This CDR3 has 12 residues. Germline V lookup: CDR1 WSHSY, CDR2 SAAADI. J was trimmed by 3 bases and V by 6 bases; bases with no gene match: 1. This chain's CDR3 is CASRLADYEQYF. The CDR3 nucleotides are TGCGCCAGCAGACTAGCGGACTACGAGCAGTACTTC.

The chain uses TRBV2 and TRBJ2-7; 9 nucleotides match TRBD1. Unmatched junction bases numbered 5, after V lost 5 bases and J lost 6 bases. From germline, CDR1 is SNHLY and CDR2 FYNNEI. The CDR3 runs to 13 residues. The chain's CDR3 is CASSSTGGGEQYF. The CDR3 DNA reads TGTGCCAGCAGTTCGACAGGGGGAGGCGAGCAGTACTTC.

This clonotype was seen many times. The chain employs TRBV6-1 and TRBJ2-7, with 10 bases fitting TRBD1. This CDR3 spans 15 amino acids. The J segment lost 7 bases and the V segment lost 4 bases, leaving 10 bases of the junction unmatched. Germline V gene lookup returns CDR1 MNHNS and CDR2 SASEGT. CDR3 region: CASSVDRGLLREQYF. DNA for the CDR3: TGTGCCAGCAGTGTCGACAGGGGGCTACTACGAGAGCAGTACTTC.

There are a few counts of this clonotype. V and J are TRBV30 and TRBJ2-1, with D possibly TRBD1 on 6 matching bases. The CDR3 contains 13 residues. CDR1 is GTSNPN, CDR2 SVGIG, per germline (reference sequence). V lost 0 bases and J 6 bases, leaving 9 bases between the germline ends. CDR3 loop: CAWSVSTGNEQFF. Here the CDR3 DNA reads TGTGCCTGGAGTGTCTCGACAGGCAATGAGCAGTTCTTC.

J is TRBJ1-1 and V is TRBV2; D is perhaps TRBD1 (6 bases). Germline values: CDR1 SNHLY, CDR2 FYNNEI. V shed 4 bases and J shed 10 bases, with 13 bases lying between them. The CDR3 runs to 12 residues. The CDR3 sequence is CASSAAAGAAFF. In nucleotides, the CDR3 is TGTGCCAGCAGTGCTGCGGCAGGGGCAGCTTTCTTT.

Remarks on this clonotype: One end of the junction varies from germline; a read error may be responsible. V is TRBV9 and J is TRBJ2-3, with D maybe TRBD2 (6 bases). This CDR3 is built from 15 residues. Germline CDR1 is SGDLS and CDR2 is YYNGEE. DNA for the CDR3: TGTGCCAGCAGCTCCCGGGACTTCCGCACAGATACGCAGTGTTTT. As protein: CASSSRDFRTDTQCF.

The chain is built from TRBV10-3 and TRBJ1-2, with D perhaps matching TRBD1 (5 bases). V was shortened by 11 bases and J by 6 bases, with 16 bases between the two germline ends. CDR3 size: 12 residues. Germline V gives CDR1 ENHRY, CDR2 SYGVKD. The CDR3 spells CAAQGSVDGYTF. The CDR3 DNA reads as TGTGCCGCCCAGGGATCGGTGGATGGCTACACCTTC.

The sample holds a few counts of this clonotype. V is TRBV12-5 and J is TRBJ1-6, with D maybe TRBD1 (6 bases). Trimming shortened V by 0 bases and J by 2 bases, and 11 bases separated the two germline ends. The V gene's germline CDR1 is LGHNT and CDR2 FRNRAP. The CDR3 sequence is 17 residues long. CDR3 DNA sequence: TGTGCTAGTGGTTTGGTACGGGGGGGCACCTATAATTCACCCCTCCACTTT. Protein sequence: CASGLVRGGTYNSPLHF.

The chain uses TRBV6-1 and TRBJ2-7, with TRBD2 as a possible D gene (6 bases). The CDR3 extends over 16 amino acids. Trimming removed 0 bases at V and 2 bases at J, with 14 bases between. Germline values: CDR1 MNHNS, CDR2 SASEGT. CDR3 protein: CASSEASAGRTYEQYF. CDR3 sequence (DNA): TGTGCCAGCAGTGAAGCTTCGGCAGGGAGGACCTACGAGCAGTACTTC.

The chain carries TRBV5-1 and TRBJ2-3; TRBD1 matches at 9 bases. V lost 4 bases, J lost 11 bases, and 11 bases stayed unmatched. The CDR3 has 14 amino acids. CDR1 is SGHRS and CDR2 is YFSETQ in the germline V gene. CDR3 coding DNA: TGCGCCAGCAGCGCAGGACAGGGGCTTAATGAGCAGTATTTT. Its protein is CASSAGQGLNEQYF.

The CDR3 region has the DNA TGTGCCAGCAGCCGATCGGGACAGTACTACGGGCAGTACGTC. Residues: CASSRSGQYYGQYV. This rearrangement joins TRBV7-2 to TRBJ2-7; 7 positions match TRBD1. Germline values: CDR1 SGHTA, CDR2 FQGNSA. The CDR3 spans 14 residues.

The chain combines TRBV10-3 with TRBJ2-5; TRBD2 matches 10 bases. Germline V gives CDR1 ENHRY, CDR2 SYGVKD. This CDR3 spans 15 amino acids. The ends lost 0 bases at V and 5 bases at J; junction bases unmatched: 3. CDR3 nucleotide sequence: TGTGCCATCAGTGAGTCGCTAGCGGGGGTTGAGACCCAGTACTTC. It specifies CAISESLAGVETQYF.

In its sample, this clonotype was seen many times. This chain joins TRBV20-1 and TRBJ1-1, with D uncertain. V lost 2 bases and J 1 base, leaving 8 bases between the germline ends. Germline CDR1 is DFQATT and CDR2 is SNEGSKA (reference sequence). The CDR3 length is 13 residues. CDR3 DNA: TGCAGTGCTAGAAGGCTGGCGAACACTGAAGCTTTCTTT. Translated, it gives CSARRLANTEAFF.

The chain links TRBV20-1 to TRBJ2-7, with 8 positions matching TRBD1. The CDR3 is made up of 13 amino acids. V trimming: 4 bases; J trimming: 6 bases; junction bases outside the gene matches: 8. In germline, CDR1 is DFQATT, CDR2 SNEGSKA (reference sequence). The CDR3 sequence is CSAIPTGDIEQYF. The CDR3 DNA reads TGCAGTGCTATACCGACAGGGGACATCGAGCAGTACTTC.

The chain uses TRBV2 and TRBJ2-7, with D unresolved. This CDR3 has 15 residues. The germline V and J ends were trimmed by 6 bases and 1 base, with 16 bases remaining between them. CDR1 is SNHLY and CDR2 is FYNNEI in the germline V gene. This CDR3 is CASSLLVEPSYEQYF. The CDR3 region has the DNA TGTGCCAGCAGCCTTCTTGTCGAGCCTTCCTACGAGCAGTACTTC.

This rearrangement joins TRBV19 to TRBJ1-2; D is ambiguous. V lost 2 bases to trimming and J lost 6 bases, with 19 bases between them. CDR1 and CDR2 (germline): LNHDA, SQIVND (reference sequence). The CDR3 runs 16 residues. CDR3 loop: CASSIPSFDINHGYTF. The CDR3 nucleotides read TGTGCCAGTAGTATACCCTCCTTCGATATCAACCATGGCTACACCTTC.

Points on this clonotype: A much larger clone sits a single nucleotide away, making a read error possible. J is TRBJ1-1 and V is TRBV5-6, with TRBD1 matching 8 bases. There are 14 residues in the CDR3. CDR1 is SGHDT and CDR2 is YYEEEE in the germline V gene. CDR3 sequence reads: CASSFRQGNPETFF. CDR3 bases: TGTGCCAGCAGCTTCCGACAGGGGAACCCTGAAACTTTCTTT.

Only a few counts were recorded for this clonotype. The DNA for the CDR3 is TGTGCCAGCAGTTACAGCAGCTTCCACGCGCAGTATTTT. Residues: CASSYSSFHAQYF. The chain couples TRBV6-6 to TRBJ2-3; D is unclear. V dropped 2 bases and J dropped 10 bases, with 13 bases sitting between them. Germline lookup yields CDR1 MNHNY and CDR2 SVGAGI (reference sequence). CDR3 length: 13 residues.

The sample holds a few counts of this clonotype. The chain joins TRBV25-1 to TRBJ2-1; D may be TRBD2 (5 bases). The germline CDR1 and CDR2 sequences are MGHDK and SYGVNS. V lost 3 bases and J 3 bases, leaving 12 bases between the germline ends. This CDR3 has 15 amino acids. CDR3 loop: CASSEFRGDYNEQFF. The DNA of the CDR3 is TGTGCCAGCAGTGAGTTCCGGGGTGACTACAATGAGCAGTTCTTC.

This chain joins TRBV20-1 and TRBJ1-2; D unresolved. CDR3 length: 10 amino acids. V was trimmed by 2 bases and J by 8 bases, leaving 6 bases between them. In germline, CDR1 is DFQATT, CDR2 SNEGSKA (reference sequence). DNA for the CDR3: TGCAGTGCTAGACGAGAGGGCTACACCTTC. Translating it yields CSARREGYTF.

V is TRBV12-3 or TRBV12-4 and J is TRBJ2-5; 10 bases line up with TRBD2. V dropped 3 bases and J dropped 2; count of bases not matched to a gene: 3. This CDR3 is built from 15 residues. The CDR3 here is CASSLVSGGQETQYF. In DNA, the CDR3 is TGTGCCAGCAGTTTGGTTAGCGGGGGGCAAGAGACCCAGTACTTC.

This clonotype was seen a handful of times. Possible read error: a much larger clone is one base away. The V gene is TRBV4-3, the J gene TRBJ1-5; TRBD1 is a possible D gene (6 bases). CDR3 length: 17 residues. Germline lookup yields CDR1 LGHNA and CDR2 YSLEER. DNA for the CDR3: TGCGCCAGCAGCCAACGGGGGGGCAAAGAAAGCAATCAGCCCCAGCGTTTT. Amino acid sequence: CASSQRGGKESNQPQRF.

This clonotype was recorded a few times. The chain recombines TRBV29-1 with TRBJ1-5, with 8 nucleotides matching TRBD1. The V segment lost 5 bases and the J segment 4 bases; nucleotides outside the gene matches: 10. CDR1 and CDR2 (germline): SQVTM, ANQGSEA. The CDR3 loop spans 15 amino acids. The CDR3, as DNA: TGCAGCGTTAAGACAGGGACAGGCACTAATCAGCCCCAGCATTTT. Encoded protein: CSVKTGTGTNQPQHF. Full variable domain (remainder filled in from reference TRBV29-1 and TRBJ1-5): SAVISQKPSRDICQRGTSLTIQCQVDSQVTMMFWYRQQPGQSLTLIATANQGSEATYESGFVIDKFPISRPNLTFSTLTVSNMSPEDSSIYLCSVKTGTGTNQPQHFGDGTRLSIL.

This clonotype was counted many times. The genes are TRBV19 and TRBJ1-1, with 9 bases aligning to TRBD1. V was pared by 6 bases and J by 2 bases, with 7 bases of the junction left unmatched. The CDR3 runs 15 residues. Germline V gene data show CDR1 as LNHDA and CDR2 as SQIVND (reference sequence). The CDR3 sequence: CASSWGQGVNTEAFF. For the CDR3, the DNA is TGTGCCAGTAGCTGGGGACAGGGTGTAAACACTGAAGCTTTCTTT.

This clonotype was counted at least ten times. The chain employs TRBV2 and TRBJ1-2, with D possibly being TRBD1 (6 bases). V was shortened by 6 bases and J by 2 bases, with 16 bases between the two germline ends. From germline, CDR1 is SNHLY and CDR2 FYNNEI. This CDR3 has 15 amino acids. CDR3 amino acids: CASRGVWGANYGYTF. As DNA, the CDR3 is TGTGCCAGCAGAGGCGTTTGGGGGGCAAACTATGGCTACACCTTC.

This chain connects TRBV10-3 to TRBJ1-1; D remains ambiguous. Trimming pared 4 bases from V and 0 bases from J, leaving 9 bases between. CDR3 length equals 14 residues. CDR1 ENHRY and CDR2 SYGVKD come from the germline V gene. CDR3 sequence reads: CAISGKDMNTEAFF. CDR3 nucleotide sequence: TGTGCCATCAGTGGTAAAGATATGAACACTGAAGCTTTCTTT.

This clonotype was picked up many times. The chain has TRBV29-1 and TRBJ2-1, with 8 bases that match TRBD1. Unmatched junction bases numbered 8, after V lost 7 bases and J lost 9 bases. Looked up from germline, CDR1 is SQVTM and CDR2 is ANQGSEA. The CDR3 totals 12 residues. The CDR3 sequence is CSGAGGRGEQFF. The CDR3 bases are TGCAGCGGCGCAGGGGGCCGGGGTGAGCAGTTCTTC.

As concerns this clonotype: A read error may explain this, as a much larger clone is one base away. V and J are TRBV20-1 and TRBJ1-5; perhaps TRBD1 as D (6 bases). The CDR3 totals 13 residues. Germline V gene lookup returns CDR1 DFQATT and CDR2 SNEGSKA (reference sequence). Trimming took off 0 bases at V and 7 bases at J, with 10 bases between the two ends. The CDR3 nucleotides are TGCAGTGCTAGAGAGGGGGCTGAACAGCCCCAGCATTTT. It translates to CSAREGAEQPQHF.